The clone carrying this T cell receptor (beta chain) appeared once. The antigen is undetermined. Germline loops: CDR1 SGHVS, CDR2 FNYEAQ. This CDR3 is built from 14 residues. V was pared by 4 bases and J by 5 bases, with 5 bases of the junction left unmatched. The protocol was immunoSEQ multiplex PCR, while the TCRdb copy is restricted to in-frame clones and leaves out a portion. The sample carries approximately 170,000 clones, about 82% recorded once. The source of the sample is a study of cytomegalovirus exposure and HLA in healthy donors. Whole-study findings and limits: With high specificity and sensitivity, the classifier reportedly diagnosed cytomegalovirus status. There were around 160 TCR beta chains listed as cytomegalovirus-associated.

The source material was PBMCs. This receptor was identified in a man under 40 in good health and CMV-seropositive. The chain recombines TRBV7-6 with TRBJ2-5; 9 nucleotides match TRBD2. The CDR3 sequence is CASSSSLAGETQYF. The CDR3 nucleotides read TGTGCCAGCAGCTCCTCTCTAGCGGGGGAGACCCAGTACTTC. The variable domain in full, with the rest retrieved from reference TRBV7-6 and TRBJ2-5, is GAGVSQSPRYKVTKRGQDVALRCDPISGHVSLYWYRQALGQGPEFLTYFNYEAQQDKSGLPNDRFSAERPEGSISTLTIQRTEQRDSAMYRCASSSSLAGETQYFGPGTRLLVL.